These T cell receptor beta chains were read from a single sample in a study of blood T cell repertoires in COVID-19. Assay: immunoSEQ multiplex PCR; the TCRdb copy retains only in-frame clones and omits some. The sample contains about 78,000 clones, around nine tenths of which appear only once. Input material: peripheral blood. Source of these receptors: a woman older than 75 with active or convalescent COVID-19. The CDR3 runs from the conserved cysteine through the conserved F or W. D genes are given only for firm matches. Clone size is shown for a subset of rows, as once, few, many or a class of expanded clone.

v_call	j_call	clone_size	d_call	cdr3_nt	cdr3_aa
TRBV4-3	TRBJ2-5	NA	NA	TGCGCCAGCAGCCTATCCGGACAGTGGATTAGCACCCAGTACTTC	CASSLSGQWISTQYF
TRBV11-2	TRBJ2-7	NA	NA	TGTGCCAGCAGCTTAGGGGTGGAGAAGTACGAGCAGTACTTC	CASSLGVEKYEQYF
TRBV27	TRBJ2-2	NA	NA	TGTGCCAGCAGTTTATCGGGGCAGGGCCGTGCCACCGGGGAGCTGTTTTTT	CASSLSGQGRATGELFF
TRBV7-6	TRBJ2-6	NA	NA	TGTGCCAGCAGTCCTACTGGGGCCAACGTCCTGACTTTC	CASSPTGANVLTF
TRBV10-3	TRBJ2-7	NA	TRBD2	TGTGCCATAGCTGGCCTAGCGGGAGAGCAGTACTTC	CAIAGLAGEQYF
TRBV9	TRBJ1-2	NA	NA	TGTGCCAGCAGCGTAGTGGCCTTACCGCAGGGAACTAACTATGGCTACACCTTC	CASSVVALPQGTNYGYTF
TRBV28	TRBJ2-3	NA	NA	TGTGCCAGCAGTTCAGGGCTTCCAGATACGCAGTATTTT	CASSSGLPDTQYF
TRBV28	TRBJ2-2	NA	NA	TGTGCCAGCAGCCGAGGTCCGTCCCTAAACACCGGGGAGCTGTTTTTT	CASSRGPSLNTGELFF
TRBV5-1	TRBJ2-2	NA	TRBD2	TGCGCCAGCAGCTTGGATCAGCGGGAGTCCGGGGAGCTGTTTTTT	CASSLDQRESGELFF
TRBV27	TRBJ2-7	few	TRBD1	TGTGCCAGCAGTCTTGGACAGGGAATCCACGAGCAGTACTTC	CASSLGQGIHEQYF
TRBV27	TRBJ2-7	NA	NA	TGTGCCAGCAGTTTATCGGGGGGACCTTACGAGCAGTACTTC	CASSLSGGPYEQYF
TRBV5-6	TRBJ1-1	NA	NA	TGTGCCAGCAGCTTCGGGGGGACGAACACTGAAGCTTTCTTT	CASSFGGTNTEAFF
TRBV12-3/TRBV12-4	TRBJ2-7	once	TRBD1	TGTGCCAGCAGTTCAAGGACAGGCTACGAGCAGTACTTC	CASSSRTGYEQYF
TRBV6-5	TRBJ2-7	NA	TRBD2	TGTGCCAGCGGCGGACTAGCGGGAGAGCAGTACTTC	CASGGLAGEQYF
TRBV21-1	TRBJ2-7	NA	NA	TGTGCCAGCAGCAAATCGGCCGGGACTAGCGGGACTGGGGAGCAGTACTTC	CASSKSAGTSGTGEQYF
TRBV19	TRBJ2-3	NA	TRBD1	TGTGCCAGTAGTACCGGGACAGGGGGCCCTACAGATACGCAGTATTTT	CASSTGTGGPTDTQYF
TRBV6-5	TRBJ1-2	NA	NA	TGTGCCAGCAGTAAGACAGAGAACTATGGCTACACCTTC	CASSKTENYGYTF
TRBV15	TRBJ1-1	NA	NA	TGTGCCACCAGCAGAGGAGGACCCGGGGAACAGAGGGCAAAAGCTTTCTTT	CATSRGGPGEQRAKAFF
TRBV9	TRBJ2-5	NA	TRBD2	TGTGCCAGCAGCGTAGGGACTAGCGGGGGGGCACAGACCCAGTACTTC	CASSVGTSGGAQTQYF
TRBV5-1	TRBJ2-3	NA	TRBD2	TGCGCCAGCACCCATCGGACTAGAGGCCTAGATACGCAGTATTTT	CASTHRTRGLDTQYF
TRBV27	TRBJ1-2	NA	NA	TGTGCCAGCAGTTTCTTAGCTAACTATGGCTACACCTTC	CASSFLANYGYTF
TRBV7-9	TRBJ1-5	few	NA	TGTGCCAGCAGCTTATATCGGGGGGGCCTCAATCAGCCCCAGCATTTT	CASSLYRGGLNQPQHF
TRBV5-1	TRBJ2-2	NA	TRBD2	TGCGCCAGCAGCTTGGACGGGGGGGTGAACACCGGGGAGCTGTTTTTT	CASSLDGGVNTGELFF
TRBV6-2/TRBV6-3	TRBJ2-1	NA	TRBD2	TGTGCCAGCAGTTACGGGGGACTAGCGCGAAATGAGCAGTTCTTC	CASSYGGLARNEQFF
TRBV5-6	TRBJ2-3	NA	TRBD2	TGTGCCAGCAGCTTGGGAGTCAAGCGGGGGGGCCCCACAGATACGCAGTATTTT	CASSLGVKRGGPTDTQYF
TRBV6-2/TRBV6-3	TRBJ1-2	NA	NA	TGTGCCAGCAGCCGCGCAGGGGCCTATGGCTACACCTTC	CASSRAGAYGYTF
TRBV4-2	TRBJ1-4	NA	NA	TGTGCCAGCAGCCAAACAGGGCCGAAGGCTAATGAAAAACTGTTTTTT	CASSQTGPKANEKLFF
TRBV19	TRBJ2-7	NA	TRBD1	TGTGCCAGTAGTAGCTCCAGGGGGCGGTACGAGCAGTACTTC	CASSSSRGRYEQYF
TRBV28	TRBJ2-4	NA	NA	TGTGCCAGCAGTTTATTTCTCCCCCAGGGACAAAACAAAAACATTCAGTACTTC	CASSLFLPQGQNKNIQYF
TRBV28	TRBJ2-7	NA	NA	TGTGCCAGCACCCTCCCAGGGGGGCGTTACGAGCAGTACTTC	CASTLPGGRYEQYF
TRBV6-5	TRBJ1-1	NA	NA	TGTGCCAGCATGACGGAGCGGCCTGAAGCTTTCTTT	CASMTERPEAFF
TRBV4-3	TRBJ2-3	once	TRBD2	TGCGCCAGCAGCCAAGAGCTAGCGGGGGGTACAGATACGCAGTATTTT	CASSQELAGGTDTQYF
TRBV2	TRBJ2-2	few	TRBD1	TGTGCCAGCCCGGGACAGGGCTACACCGGGGAGCTGTTTTTT	CASPGQGYTGELFF
TRBV5-5	TRBJ1-1	NA	TRBD1	TGTGCCAGCAGCTCTTCAGGGGGTAGGAGTGAAGCTTTCTTT	CASSSSGGRSEAFF
TRBV28	TRBJ2-7	NA	TRBD1	TGTGCCAGCAGTAGAAGACAGGGGCGCTACGAGCAGTACTTC	CASSRRQGRYEQYF
TRBV15	TRBJ1-1	NA	NA	TGTGCCACCAGCCCACTCGAGTATATGGGGGCGACTGAAGCTTTCTTT	CATSPLEYMGATEAFF
TRBV7-2	TRBJ2-7	NA	NA	TGTGCCAGCAGCTTAGACAGGGTGACCTACGAGCAGTACTTC	CASSLDRVTYEQYF
TRBV30	TRBJ2-7	few	TRBD1	TGTGCCTGGAGTGTATCCGGGACAGGGACGTACGAGCAGTACTTC	CAWSVSGTGTYEQYF
TRBV11-2	TRBJ2-7	NA	NA	TGTGCCAGCAGATCGGGACACTCGGAGCACTACGAGCAGTACTTC	CASRSGHSEHYEQYF
TRBV2	TRBJ2-7	NA	TRBD1	TGTGCCAGCAGTGTGGGACAGCCCACCAAATTTTCCTACGAGCAGTACTTC	CASSVGQPTKFSYEQYF
TRBV14	TRBJ1-1	NA	NA	TGTGCCAGCAGCTCAGGGGCCCACCTGAGGACTGAAGCTTTCTTT	CASSSGAHLRTEAFF
TRBV11-2	TRBJ1-5	NA	NA	TGTGCCAGCAGCTTCGGGGGTAATCAGCCCCAGCATTTT	CASSFGGNQPQHF
TRBV30	TRBJ1-2	NA	TRBD1	TGTGCCTGGAGTGTACCACCGACAGGGAACTATGGCTACACCTTC	CAWSVPPTGNYGYTF
TRBV18	TRBJ1-2	NA	NA	TGTGCCAGCTCACCGGGCAGAGACTATGGCTACACCTTC	CASSPGRDYGYTF
TRBV7-9	TRBJ2-1	NA	TRBD1	TGTGCCAGCAGCTCACTACGGGACAGGGCGGATCATGAGCAGTTCTTC	CASSSLRDRADHEQFF
TRBV6-6	TRBJ2-7	NA	NA	TGTGCCAGCAGTCCACCTACCGGGAGCTACTACGAGCAGTACTTC	CASSPPTGSYYEQYF
TRBV6-1	TRBJ2-6	NA	TRBD1	TGTGCCAGCAGTGAGGTTCCGGGACAGGGGGGATCTGGGGCCAACGTCCTGACTTTC	CASSEVPGQGGSGANVLTF
TRBV21-1	TRBJ2-6	NA	NA	TGTGCCAGCAGCAAAAAAGGAGACAGCTCTGGGGCCAACGTCCTGACTTTC	CASSKKGDSSGANVLTF
TRBV5-6	TRBJ2-7	once	TRBD1	TGTGCCAGCAGCTACCGGACAGGCTCCTACGAGCAGTACTTC	CASSYRTGSYEQYF
TRBV29-1	TRBJ1-1	NA	NA	TGCAGCGTTTGGTGGGGGGAGAACACTGAAGCTTTCTTT	CSVWWGENTEAFF
TRBV30	TRBJ1-2	NA	NA	TGTGCCGGCGAGGTGTTCAGACCTTATGGCTACACCTTC	CAGEVFRPYGYTF
TRBV6-5	TRBJ1-1	NA	NA	TGTGCCAGCAGTCCCGGGACAATGAACACTGAAGCTTTCTTT	CASSPGTMNTEAFF
TRBV3-1/TRBV3-2	TRBJ2-3	once	NA	TGTGCCAGCAGTCCCTCGGGCGGGCGGTCAGATACGCAGTATTTT	CASSPSGGRSDTQYF
TRBV27	TRBJ2-3	NA	NA	TGTGCCAGCAGTTTACCCAACACAGATACGCAGTATTTT	CASSLPNTDTQYF